This entry is about one T cell receptor (beta chain). This clonotype was recorded many times. No antigen is known for it. No quality values exist for individual bases; no much larger clone is one base distant. The data originate from a study of HIV-infected patients and healthy controls (dated by TCRdb to between 2014 and 2016). About the study as a whole: Although they stayed below normal ranges, CD4 counts in about 85% of the 16 patients rose modestly but significantly after three months of therapy. CD8 counts showed no consistent shift during early therapy, whereas the CD4:CD8 ratio rose slightly. The study tested whether deep TCR repertoire sequencing of HIV patients' small blood samples could capture immune perturbation and reconstitution. An undetectable viral load was attained by 11 of 16 patients by the second bleed and by all patients after a further year of therapy. Patients exhibited no overall T-cell lymphocytopenia, and total CDR3 counts per chain were not significantly different from those of controls.

SuperScript III was used to reverse transcribe 500 ng RNA with primers targeting the alpha and beta constant regions. Separate alpha and beta chain libraries were made by chain-specific third strand synthesis with multiplexing indices. The protocol used a single primer pair to amplify all rearrangements within a chain, which avoided primer bias, and attached molecular barcodes to each cDNA molecule. T4 RNA Ligase 1 joined purified cDNA to a 5' RACE adapter that carried a random hexamer and the SP2 sequencing primer site. The authors primed second strand synthesis from the SP2 site with Phusion polymerase and used slow temperature ramps to favor optimal annealing. The 12-nucleotide barcode on each molecule comprised two random hexamer sequences, both introduced before amplification and concatenated. An amplification PCR of approximately 25 cycles with P5s and P7 primers came after a short first PCR that had added P5 and P7 adapter elements plus a second index. The libraries went through 25 to 35 PCR cycles in total, were quantified on a Qubit, were sized on a Bioanalyzer, and were diluted to around 4 nM. Sequencing of the normalized libraries was done on an Illumina MiSeq using 2 x 250 paired-end kits. Reverse transcription reactions were cleaned up on MinElute columns and eluted into roughly 10 ul Tris-Cl. Adapter ligations were incubated for 23 hours at 16 degrees C and subsequently purified with AMPure XP beads at a 1:1 ratio. Processing in the source paper ran as follows. A modified Decombinator processed the demultiplexed FASTQ files and output V, J, insert and barcode information. Sequences sharing a barcode but differing from the dominant sequence were discarded as errors, and barcodes clustered at Levenshtein distance 3 were counted to estimate original cDNA molecules. The R packages ineq, vegan, igraph and RCytoscape were used for downstream analyses, with IMGT nomenclature and CDR3 definitions applied. The authors computed V gene usage over distinct sequences and counted each TCR a single time to avoid skew from clonal expansion. Unique CDR3 amino acid sequences within a donor were connected in similarity networks whenever two sequences differed by a single Levenshtein edit. In the repertoires, a search was made for a compiled set of published HIV-specific CDR3s (approximately 87 alpha, several hundred beta) and CMV-specific CDR3s (around twelve alpha, roughly 250 beta). Lower sequence numbers were not the cause of the decreased diversity in patients, as random subsampling to size-matched repertoires showed. TCRdb ran its own pipeline on the public reads, namely fastp trimming at Q25 and MiXCR clone calling, and kept in-frame beta chains. When rows share a CDR3 protein, they turn into one entry using the most common DNA and genes. These V and J calls are TCRdb output, not the study's own analysis. The sample table shows several thousand distinct CDR3 sequences, and about 10% are seen once. The leading ten clones occupy 24% of the sample.

Follow-up blood from HIV-infected patients was collected roughly three months, about 14 weeks, after antiretroviral therapy began. Since whole blood was used without any cell fractionation, the repertoire reflected all peripheral T cells in unsorted form. For RNA extraction, a 2.5 ml sample of peripheral blood was drawn into Tempus tubes. Enrollment excluded patients who had febrile or AIDS-related illness, tumors, hepatitis B or C coinfection, immunomodulatory therapy, recent vaccination or treatment interruptions. Residual genomic DNA was removed with the TURBO-DNase kit and globin mRNA was depleted with GLOBINclear. V loses 3 bases of germline sequence and J loses 8 bases, and the interval between the two ends is 19 bases. The CDR3, cysteine through phenylalanine, is 15 amino acids long. Only the CDR3 DNA stays, 45 bases, in frame from base 1. Looking up the germline V gene yields CDR1 SGHTA and CDR2 FQGNSA.

Overall study outcomes, separate from this receptor: The apparent post-therapy recovery of the Gini index in HIV-infected patients was not reproduced in size-matched repertoire data. Rare events from HIV-infected data received too much weight under size-matching, and comparisons were complicated by unequal numbers of distinct sequences between patients and controls. HIV-infected repertoires had significantly higher mean Gini indices than controls, possibly reflecting oligoclonality. HIV-associated CDR3s exhibited a significant reduction in frequency during therapy, whereas CMV-associated CDR3s exhibited no significant change, although the majority increased in frequency. The pairing of alpha and beta chains was not determined in the samples. Alpha-chain CDR3s from MAIT cells appeared at high frequency in healthy controls but were severely depleted in HIV+ repertoires. In the study, no determination of donor HLA types was made. Processing was restricted to sixteen HIV-infected individuals, which the authors judged to be a major constraint on the generalizability of the findings. Using whole blood restricted sequencing depth and prevented separating the dynamics of distinct T-cell subpopulations. Eight alpha and eight beta V genes showed significantly different mean usage between HIV-infected patients and controls. By Jaccard index and by the count of highly shared sequences, healthy controls shared more CDR3s between individuals than HIV+ patients did. Only around 3 months of therapy was reflected in the treated samples, a period arguably too short to observe immune reconstitution given low adult thymic output. Compared with untreated HIV+ repertoires, healthy control repertoires had roughly threefold more distinct CDR3s and a higher Shannon diversity. Slight age and sex profile differences between the study cohorts did not explain the observed diversity differences.

Material: blood, obtained during antiretroviral therapy. The rearranged chain carries TRBV7-2 and TRBJ1-1; too little of a D gene remains to name it. The clonotype was recovered from an adult with HIV infection. The CDR3 region has the sequence CASSFWSRALGEAFF. The base sequence is TGTGCCAGCAGCTTTTGGTCACGGGCCCTCGGGGAAGCTTTCTTT.